This TCR beta chain came from a study of T cell responses to AZD1222 COVID-19 vaccine. TCRdb's copy holds only in-frame clones and misses some; the assay was immunoSEQ multiplex PCR. The data contain fewer than 120,000 clones, 81% of them seen just once; the ten biggest clones take up about 4.5%. Worth noting for this clone: Its antigen is unidentified.

Germline V gene lookup returns CDR1 SGHNT and CDR2 YYREEE (reference sequence). V gave up 4 bases and J gave up 3 bases, with 5 bases separating them. This CDR3 contains 11 residues. Overall study results and limits: Targets within unmutated variant regions were reportedly found for nearly half of spike-specific TCRs. White British ancestry dominated among donors, who included more females, and clonal diversity was possibly underestimated. The number of AZD1222 recipients seropositive at baseline was only 6 or 7.

The chain employs TRBV5-4 and TRBJ2-7; D is ambiguous. The origin of this receptor is an adult in good health. The input for sequencing was peripheral blood, taken on day 0 of AZD1222 vaccination. The CDR3 sequence: CASSLNYEQYF. CDR3 bases: TGTGCCAGCAGCCTGAACTACGAGCAGTACTTC. The entire variable domain, with the rest obtained from reference TRBV5-4 and TRBJ2-7, is as follows: ETGVTQSPTHLIKTRGQQVTLRCSSQSGHNTVSWYQQALGQGPQFIFQYYREEENGRGNFPPRFSGLQFPNYSSELNVNALELDDSALYLCASSLNYEQYFGPGTRLTVT.